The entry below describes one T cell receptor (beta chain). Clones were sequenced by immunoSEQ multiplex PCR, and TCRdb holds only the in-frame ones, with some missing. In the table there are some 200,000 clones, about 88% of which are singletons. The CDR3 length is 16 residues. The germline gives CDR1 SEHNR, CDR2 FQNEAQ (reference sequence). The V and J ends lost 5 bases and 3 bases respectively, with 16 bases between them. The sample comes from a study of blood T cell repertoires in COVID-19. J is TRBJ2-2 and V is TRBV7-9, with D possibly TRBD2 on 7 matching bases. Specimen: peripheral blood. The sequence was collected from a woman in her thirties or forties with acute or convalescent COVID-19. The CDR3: CASSRPRGAHTGELFF. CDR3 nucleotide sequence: TGTGCCAGCAGCCGACCCCGGGGGGCTCACACCGGGGAGCTGTTTTTT.